A selection of T cell receptor beta chains follows, all from one sample in a study of cytomegalovirus exposure and HLA in healthy donors. Assay: immunoSEQ multiplex PCR; the TCRdb copy retains only in-frame clones and omits some. The sample yields about 170,000 clones, around four fifths seen once. Sample: PBMCs. These receptors all stem from a female donor in good health and CMV-seronegative. Each CDR3 is given with its conserved first and last residue. Each record gives: J gene, V gene, CDR3 protein.

J gene: TRBJ2-7; V gene: TRBV6-1; CDR3 protein: CASSVDRGRSYEQYF
J gene: TRBJ2-3; V gene: TRBV9; CDR3 protein: CASSVDHSDTQYF
J gene: TRBJ2-3; V gene: TRBV2; CDR3 protein: CASSETRLAPDTQYF
J gene: TRBJ2-2; V gene: TRBV7-3; CDR3 protein: CASSSVASGSGELFF
J gene: TRBJ1-5; V gene: TRBV7-2; CDR3 protein: CASRIEGRGQDQPQHF
J gene: TRBJ2-1; V gene: TRBV7-8; CDR3 protein: CASSAGTYNEQFF
J gene: TRBJ2-5; V gene: TRBV9; CDR3 protein: CASSARDSLQETQYF
J gene: TRBJ2-2; V gene: TRBV4-1; CDR3 protein: CASSPGRSLHGELFF
J gene: TRBJ1-2; V gene: TRBV6-1; CDR3 protein: CASSPTGASNYGYTF
J gene: TRBJ2-1; V gene: TRBV4-1; CDR3 protein: CASSRTGTYNEQFF